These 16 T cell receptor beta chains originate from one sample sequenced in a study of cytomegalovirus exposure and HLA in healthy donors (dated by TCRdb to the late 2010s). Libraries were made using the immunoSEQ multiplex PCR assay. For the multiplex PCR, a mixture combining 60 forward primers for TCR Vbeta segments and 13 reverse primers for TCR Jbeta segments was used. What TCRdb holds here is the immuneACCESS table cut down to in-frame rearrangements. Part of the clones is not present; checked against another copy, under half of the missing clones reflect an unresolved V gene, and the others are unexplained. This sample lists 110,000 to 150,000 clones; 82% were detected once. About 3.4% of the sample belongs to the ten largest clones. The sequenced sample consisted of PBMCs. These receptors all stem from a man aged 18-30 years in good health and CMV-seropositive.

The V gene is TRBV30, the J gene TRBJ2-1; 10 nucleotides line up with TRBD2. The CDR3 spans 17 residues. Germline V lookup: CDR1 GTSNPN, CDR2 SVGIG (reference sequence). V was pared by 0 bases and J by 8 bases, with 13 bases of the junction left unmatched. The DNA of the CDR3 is TGTGCCTGGAGTGTAGGGGTCTCTAGCGGGAGTGATTATGAGCAGTTCTTC. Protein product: CAWSVGVSSGSDYEQFF.

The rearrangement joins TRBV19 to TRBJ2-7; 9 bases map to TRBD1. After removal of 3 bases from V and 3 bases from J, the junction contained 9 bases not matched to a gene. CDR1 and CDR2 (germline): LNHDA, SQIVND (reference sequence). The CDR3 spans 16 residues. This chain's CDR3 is CASSIQTRDRVYEQYF. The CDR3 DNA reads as TGTGCCAGTAGTATCCAGACCCGGGACAGGGTCTACGAGCAGTACTTC.

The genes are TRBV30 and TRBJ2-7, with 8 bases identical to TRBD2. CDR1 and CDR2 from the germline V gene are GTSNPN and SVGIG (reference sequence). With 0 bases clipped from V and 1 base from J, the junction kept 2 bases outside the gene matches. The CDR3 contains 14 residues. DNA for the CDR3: TGTGCCTGGAGTGTGGCGGGAGGATCCTACGAGCAGTACTTC. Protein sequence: CAWSVAGGSYEQYF. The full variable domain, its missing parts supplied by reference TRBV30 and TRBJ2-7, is SQTIHQWPATLVQPVGSPLSLECTVEGTSNPNLYWYRQAAGRGLQLLFYSVGIGQISSEVPQNLSASRPQDRQFILSSKKLLLSDSGFYLCAWSVAGGSYEQYFGPGTRLTVT.

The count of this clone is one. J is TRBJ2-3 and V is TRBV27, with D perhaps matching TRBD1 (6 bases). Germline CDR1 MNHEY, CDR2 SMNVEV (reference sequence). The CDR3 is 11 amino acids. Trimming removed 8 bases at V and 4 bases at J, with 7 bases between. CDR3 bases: TGTGCCAGCCAGGGGTCAGATACGCAGTATTTT. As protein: CASQGSDTQYF.

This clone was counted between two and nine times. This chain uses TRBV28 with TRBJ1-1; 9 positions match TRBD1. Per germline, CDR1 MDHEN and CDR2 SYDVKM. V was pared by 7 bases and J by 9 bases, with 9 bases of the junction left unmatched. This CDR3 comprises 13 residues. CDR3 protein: CASNPRDREKAFF. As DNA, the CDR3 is TGTGCCAGCAATCCCCGGGACAGGGAAAAAGCTTTCTTT. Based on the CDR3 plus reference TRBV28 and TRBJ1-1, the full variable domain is DVKVTQSSRYLVKRTGEKVFLECVQDMDHENMFWYRQDPGLGLRLIYFSYDVKMKEKGDIPEGYSVSREKKERFSLILESASTNQTSMYLCASNPRDREKAFFGQGTRLTVV.

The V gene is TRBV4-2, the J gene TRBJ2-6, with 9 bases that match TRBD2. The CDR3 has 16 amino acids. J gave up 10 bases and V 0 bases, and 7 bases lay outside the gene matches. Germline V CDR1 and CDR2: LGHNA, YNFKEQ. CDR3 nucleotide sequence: TGTGCCAGCAGCCAAGAAAAGAGAGCGGGAGGTAACGTCCTGACTTTC. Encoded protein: CASSQEKRAGGNVLTF.

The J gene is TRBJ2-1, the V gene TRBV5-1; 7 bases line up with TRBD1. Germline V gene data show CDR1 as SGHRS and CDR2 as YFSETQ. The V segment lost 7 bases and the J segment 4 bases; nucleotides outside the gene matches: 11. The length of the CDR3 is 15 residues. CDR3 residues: CASELSGGAYNEQFF. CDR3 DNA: TGCGCCAGCGAGTTATCAGGGGGAGCGTACAATGAGCAGTTCTTC.

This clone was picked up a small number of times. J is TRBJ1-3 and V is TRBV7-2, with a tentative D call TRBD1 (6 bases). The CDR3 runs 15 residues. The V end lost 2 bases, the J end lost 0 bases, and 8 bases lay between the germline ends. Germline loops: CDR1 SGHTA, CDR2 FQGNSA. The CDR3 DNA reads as TGTGCCAGCAGCTTAAGGGGGAGCTCTGGAAACACCATATATTTT. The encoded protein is CASSLRGSSGNTIYF.

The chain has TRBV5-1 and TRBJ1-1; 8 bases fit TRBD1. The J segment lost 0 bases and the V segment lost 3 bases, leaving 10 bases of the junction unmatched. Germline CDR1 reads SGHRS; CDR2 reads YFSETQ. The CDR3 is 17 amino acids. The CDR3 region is CASSSWGQVGMNTEAFF. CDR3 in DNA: TGCGCCAGCAGCTCGTGGGGACAGGTGGGAATGAACACTGAAGCTTTCTTT. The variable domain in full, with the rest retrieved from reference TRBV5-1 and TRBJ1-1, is KAGVTQTPRYLIKTRGQQVTLSCSPISGHRSVSWYQQTPGQGLQFLFEYFSETQRNKGNFPGRFSGRQFSNSRSEMNVSTLELGDSALYLCASSSWGQVGMNTEAFFGQGTRLTVV.

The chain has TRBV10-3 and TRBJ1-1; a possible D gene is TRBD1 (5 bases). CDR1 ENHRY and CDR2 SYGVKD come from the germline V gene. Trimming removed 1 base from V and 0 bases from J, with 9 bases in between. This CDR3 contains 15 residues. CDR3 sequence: CAISEFRGMNTEAFF. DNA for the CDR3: TGTGCCATCAGTGAGTTTAGGGGAATGAACACTGAAGCTTTCTTT.

CDR3: CASRKSTEAFF. The CDR3 region has the DNA TGTGCCAGCAGAAAGAGCACTGAAGCTTTCTTT. The chain carries TRBV11-2 and TRBJ1-1; D is ambiguous. Germline V CDR1 and CDR2: SGHAT, FQNNGV. Trimming stripped 6 bases from V and 4 bases from J, with 6 bases between. CDR3 size: 11 residues.

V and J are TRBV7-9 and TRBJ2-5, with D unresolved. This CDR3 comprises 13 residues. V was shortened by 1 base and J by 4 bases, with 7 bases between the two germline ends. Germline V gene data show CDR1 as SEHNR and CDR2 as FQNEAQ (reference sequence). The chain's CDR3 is CASSLVAVETQYF. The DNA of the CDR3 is TGTGCCAGCAGCTTAGTGGCAGTAGAGACCCAGTACTTC.

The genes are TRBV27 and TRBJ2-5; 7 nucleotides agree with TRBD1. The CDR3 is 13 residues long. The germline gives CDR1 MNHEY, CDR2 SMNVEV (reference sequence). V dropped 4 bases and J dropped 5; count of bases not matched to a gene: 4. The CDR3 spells CASSSSRGETQYF. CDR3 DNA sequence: TGTGCCAGCAGTTCGTCCAGGGGGGAGACCCAGTACTTC.

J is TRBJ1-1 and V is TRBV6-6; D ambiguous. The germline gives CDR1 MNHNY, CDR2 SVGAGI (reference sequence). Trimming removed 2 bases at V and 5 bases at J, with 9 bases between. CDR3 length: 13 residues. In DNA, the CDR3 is TGTGCCAGCAGTTACGATCCGAGAACTGAAGCTTTCTTT. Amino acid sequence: CASSYDPRTEAFF.

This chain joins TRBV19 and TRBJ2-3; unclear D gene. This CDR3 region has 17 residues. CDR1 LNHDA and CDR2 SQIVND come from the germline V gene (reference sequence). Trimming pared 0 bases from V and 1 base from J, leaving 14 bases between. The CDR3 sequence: CASSIDHRGGGTDTQYF. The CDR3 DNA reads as TGTGCCAGTAGTATAGATCACCGAGGTGGTGGCACAGATACGCAGTATTTT. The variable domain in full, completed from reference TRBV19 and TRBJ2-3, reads DGGITQSPKYLFRKEGQNVTLSCEQNLNHDAMYWYRQDPGQGLRLIYYSQIVNDFQKGDIAEGYSVSREKKESFPLTVTSAQKNPTAFYLCASSIDHRGGGTDTQYFGPGTRLTVL.

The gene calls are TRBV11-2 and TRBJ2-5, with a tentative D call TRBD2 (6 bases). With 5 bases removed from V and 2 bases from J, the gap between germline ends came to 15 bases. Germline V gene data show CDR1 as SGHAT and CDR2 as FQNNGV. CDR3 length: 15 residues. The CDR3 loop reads CASSALSGVQETQYF. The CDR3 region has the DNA TGTGCCAGCAGCGCGCTTTCGGGGGTACAAGAGACCCAGTACTTC.